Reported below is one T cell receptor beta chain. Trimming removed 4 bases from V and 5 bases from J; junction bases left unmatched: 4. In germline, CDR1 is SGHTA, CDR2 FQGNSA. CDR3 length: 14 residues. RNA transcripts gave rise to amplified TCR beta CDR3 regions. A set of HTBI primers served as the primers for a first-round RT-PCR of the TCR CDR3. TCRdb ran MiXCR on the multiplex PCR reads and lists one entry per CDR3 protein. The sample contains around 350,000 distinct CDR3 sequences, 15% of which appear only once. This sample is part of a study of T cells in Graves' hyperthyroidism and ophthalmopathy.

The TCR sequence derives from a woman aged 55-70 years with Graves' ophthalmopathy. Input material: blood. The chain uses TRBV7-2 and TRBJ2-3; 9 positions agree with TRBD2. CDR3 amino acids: CASSWSGRKDTQYF. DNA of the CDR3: TGTGCCAGCAGCTGGAGCGGGAGGAAAGATACGCAGTATTTT.